At least ten counts were recorded for the clone carrying this TCR beta chain. Antigen specificity is unknown. The read ends 3 residues early relative to the CDR3; the germline J gene fills the gap. Generated by immunoSEQ multiplex PCR, the TCRdb table keeps only in-frame clones and is missing some. The sample contains roughly 40,000 clones, none of them singletons. This sample stems from a study of T cell clonality in common variable immunodeficiency. The germline V gene encodes CDR1 KGHSH and CDR2 LQKENI. After removal of 5 bases from V and 4 bases from J, the junction contained 4 bases not matched to a gene. The CDR3 extends over 14 amino acids. General study points: In common variable immunodeficiency, TCR beta chains reportedly carried fewer deletions and N-nucleotide insertions.

The J gene is TRBJ1-4, the V gene TRBV18; 7 nucleotides match TRBD1. The sequence was obtained from a human donor with common variable immunodeficiency. Sequencing was done on a sample of peripheral blood mononuclear cells. This CDR3 is CASSEGQLNEKLFF. The sequenced CDR3 bases are TGTGCCAGCTCAGAGGGACAGCTTAATGAAAAA.